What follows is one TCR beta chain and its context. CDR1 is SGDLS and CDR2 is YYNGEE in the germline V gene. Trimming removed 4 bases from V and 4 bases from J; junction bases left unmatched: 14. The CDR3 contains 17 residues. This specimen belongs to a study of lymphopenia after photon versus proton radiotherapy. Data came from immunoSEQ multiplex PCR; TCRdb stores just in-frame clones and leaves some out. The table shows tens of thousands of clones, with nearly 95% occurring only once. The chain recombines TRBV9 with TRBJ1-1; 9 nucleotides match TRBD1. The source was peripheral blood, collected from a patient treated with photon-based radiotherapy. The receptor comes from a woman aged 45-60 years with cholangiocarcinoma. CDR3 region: CASSPRRVRDRVTEAFF. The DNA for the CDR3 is TGTGCCAGCAGCCCCAGGAGGGTCCGGGACAGGGTCACTGAAGCTTTCTTT.